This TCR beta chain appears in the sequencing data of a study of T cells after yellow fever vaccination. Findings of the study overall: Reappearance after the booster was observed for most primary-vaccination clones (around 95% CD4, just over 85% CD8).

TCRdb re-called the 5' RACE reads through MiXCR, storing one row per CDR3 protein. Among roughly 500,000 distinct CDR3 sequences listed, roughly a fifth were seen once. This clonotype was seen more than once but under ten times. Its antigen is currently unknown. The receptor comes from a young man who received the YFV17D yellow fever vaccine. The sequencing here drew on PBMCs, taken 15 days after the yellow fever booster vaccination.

The chain's CDR3 is CASSLARYTEAFF. CDR3 coding DNA: TGTGCCAGCAGCTTAGCCCGCTACACTGAAGCTTTCTTT. This chain connects TRBV7-8 to TRBJ1-1; D gene ambiguous. The V and J ends lost 0 bases and 3 bases respectively, with 5 bases between them. CDR1 and CDR2 from the germline V gene are SGHVS and FQNEAQ. This CDR3 is built from 13 residues.